This T cell receptor (beta chain) emerged from a study of T cells after yellow fever vaccination. TCRdb reanalysed the 5' RACE reads using MiXCR and keeps one entry per CDR3 protein. The sample comprises 250,000 to 400,000 distinct CDR3 sequences, approximately 4% of which are singletons, and around 25% rests with the top ten. Germline V gene data show CDR1 as MNHNS and CDR2 as SASEGT. V lost 2 bases and J lost 7, with 8 bases in between. This CDR3 comprises 12 residues. This specimen was PBMCs, taken 5 days after the yellow fever booster vaccination. The origin of this receptor is a man between 18 and 29 years old who received the YFV17D yellow fever vaccine. This sequence joins TRBV6-1 and TRBJ1-2; D gene unclear. The CDR3 reads CASSEPGGGYTF. The CDR3 region has the DNA TGTGCCAGCAGTGAACCCGGAGGTGGCTACACCTTC.